This T cell receptor (beta chain) was identified during a study of vaccination and CD4 T cells after COVID-19. In regard to this clonotype: Its antigen remains unknown.

Germline CDR1 and CDR2: LNHDA and SQIVND (reference sequence). The CDR3 covers 15 residues. Trimming stripped 3 bases from V and 4 bases from J, with 15 bases between. The Oncomine TCR Beta short-read assay was applied to DNA of cultured CD4+ T cells. Genomic DNA extraction was carried out from cultured CD4+ T cells. TCRdb re-called the PCR reads with MiXCR, one entry per CDR3 protein. The data show roughly 16,000 distinct CDR3 sequences, with roughly 43% seen just once and 4.5% to 6% held by the top ten. Treatment described: roughly nine-day PBMC culture with coronavirus spike peptide pools or control peptides (ViraFEST assay). Via ViraFEST, peptide pools expanded antigen-specific T cells before TCR sequencing.

The genes are TRBV19 and TRBJ1-1; D is undetermined. This clonotype was obtained from a human donor who had recovered from COVID-19. This sample comprised CD4+ T cells from blood, cultured in vitro, obtained before SARS-CoV-2 vaccination. The CDR3 is CASSIRRVLVTEAFF. The DNA for the CDR3 is TGTGCCAGTAGTATTCGACGGGTATTGGTCACTGAAGCTTTCTTT.